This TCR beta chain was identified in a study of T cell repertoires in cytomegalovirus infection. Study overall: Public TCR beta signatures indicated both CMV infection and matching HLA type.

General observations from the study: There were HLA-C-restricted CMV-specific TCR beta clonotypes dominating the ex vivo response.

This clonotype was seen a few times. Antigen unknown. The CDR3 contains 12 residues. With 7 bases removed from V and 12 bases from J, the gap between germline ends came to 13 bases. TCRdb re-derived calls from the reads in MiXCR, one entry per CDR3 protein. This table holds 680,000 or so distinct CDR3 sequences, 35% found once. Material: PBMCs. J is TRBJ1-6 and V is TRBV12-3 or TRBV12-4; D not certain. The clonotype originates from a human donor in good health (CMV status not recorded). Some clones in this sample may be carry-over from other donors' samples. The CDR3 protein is CASTVWDLPLHF. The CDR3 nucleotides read TGTGCCAGCACAGTCTGGGATTTACCCCTCCACTTT.